These 8 T cell receptor beta chains were sequenced from one sample in a study of blood T cell repertoires in COVID-19. Clones were read by immunoSEQ multiplex PCR, and TCRdb kept only the in-frame ones, dropping some. This sample has tens of thousands of clones, with 75% to 80% found just once. Sequencing used peripheral blood. The receptor source for this set is a man between 65 and 85 years old with COVID-19, enrolled during active disease.

This chain links TRBV6-6 with TRBJ1-4; TRBD1 agrees at 7 bases. CDR1 is MNHNY, CDR2 SVGAGI, per germline (reference sequence). Trimming cost V 6 bases and J 5 bases; bases outside gene matches: 6. The CDR3 spans 14 residues. The CDR3: CASSGGQPNEKLFF. The CDR3 nucleotides are TGTGCCAGCAGCGGGGGACAGCCGAATGAAAAACTGTTTTTT.

V gene TRBV19 combines with J gene TRBJ1-3; TRBD1 might be the D (6 bases). The CDR3 totals 14 residues. V was pared by 6 bases and J by 0 bases, with 9 bases between. Germline V gives CDR1 LNHDA, CDR2 SQIVND (reference sequence). The DNA of the CDR3 is TGTGCCAGTAGGAGGACAGACTCTGGAAACACCATATATTTT. It encodes CASRRTDSGNTIYF.

The CDR3 region is CSVEDPGPAGGSTDTQYF. For the CDR3, the DNA is TGCAGCGTTGAAGATCCCGGTCCGGCAGGTGGGAGCACAGATACGCAGTATTTT. The chain links TRBV29-1 to TRBJ2-3, with D unresolved. This CDR3 comprises 18 residues. The germline gives CDR1 SQVTM, CDR2 ANQGSEA. The germline V and J ends were trimmed by 0 bases and 0 bases, with 19 bases remaining between them.

The CDR3 DNA is TGTGCCAGCAGCCGGGGGGCCGTCACAGATACGCAGTATTTT. It is translated as CASSRGAVTDTQYF. The chain combines TRBV11-3 with TRBJ2-3; weak D call: TRBD2 (7 bases). The V and J ends lost 5 bases and 2 bases respectively, with 11 bases between them. This CDR3 spans 14 amino acids. The germline gives CDR1 SGHNT, CDR2 YENEEA.

This rearrangement joins TRBV2 to TRBJ1-3, with TRBD1 identical over 7 bases. This CDR3 has 13 residues. Trimming took 7 bases from V and 3 from J; bases not matched to a gene: 3. Germline CDR1 and CDR2: SNHLY and FYNNEI. The CDR3 region is CASIRDSGNTIYF. CDR3 DNA: TGTGCCAGCATCCGGGACAGTGGAAACACCATATATTTT.

The chain links TRBV5-1 to TRBJ1-5, with a weak D call TRBD1 (5 bases). Between the trimmed V and J ends, which lost 4 bases and 0 bases, there was a span of 20 bases. The germline V gene encodes CDR1 SGHRS and CDR2 YFSETQ. The CDR3 contains 18 residues. The chain's CDR3 is CASSPFAGGEYSNQPQHF. CDR3 bases: TGCGCCAGCAGCCCCTTTGCGGGGGGGGAATATAGCAATCAGCCCCAGCATTTT.

CDR3 amino acids: CASSVEGLAGPLSTDTQYF. As DNA, the CDR3 is TGTGCCAGCAGCGTAGAAGGACTAGCGGGACCCCTTAGCACAGATACGCAGTATTTT. The gene calls are TRBV9 and TRBJ2-3, with 12 bases aligning to TRBD2. V dropped 0 bases and J dropped 0; count of bases not matched to a gene: 8. The CDR3 is 19 amino acids. The germline V gene has CDR1 SGDLS and CDR2 YYNGEE.

This clone came up once. The genes are TRBV15 and TRBJ2-7; D unresolved. The CDR3 is 13 amino acids. Germline V gene lookup returns CDR1 LNHNV and CDR2 YYDKDF (reference sequence). Trimming stripped 0 bases from V and 4 bases from J, with 7 bases between. CDR3 amino acids: CATSRDLQYEQYF. The CDR3 bases are TGTGCCACCAGCAGAGATTTACAATACGAGCAGTACTTC. Based on the CDR3 plus reference TRBV15 and TRBJ2-7, the full variable domain is DAMVIQNPRYQVTQFGKPVTLSCSQTLNHNVMYWYQQKSSQAPKLLFHYYDKDFNNEADTPDNFQSRRPNTSFCFLDIRSPGLGDTAMYLCATSRDLQYEQYFGPGTRLTVT.